The next 11 T cell receptor beta chains were all read from a single sample in a study of blood T cell repertoires in COVID-19. This table comes from immunoSEQ multiplex PCR, and its TCRdb copy is limited to in-frame clones, with some not included. The repertoire holds about 94,000 clones, with about four fifths as singletons. Sample: peripheral blood. Receptors originate from a human donor in a cohort sampled during active COVID-19.

The genes are TRBV6-6 and TRBJ1-5, with D possibly matching TRBD1 (5 bases). The germline CDR1 and CDR2 sequences are MNHNY and SVGAGI (reference sequence). The CDR3 consists of 15 residues. Trimming pared 2 bases from V and 8 bases from J, leaving 16 bases between. This CDR3 is CASSYSQGGFEPQHF. In DNA, the CDR3 is TGTGCCAGCAGTTACAGCCAGGGAGGTTTCGAGCCCCAGCATTTT.

The chain couples TRBV6-4 to TRBJ1-6, with 8 bases fitting TRBD1. CDR1 and CDR2 from the germline V gene are MRHNA and SNTAGT. The ends lost 11 bases at V and 4 bases at J; junction bases unmatched: 13. The CDR3 totals 16 residues. The CDR3 reads CAGPRFGTGYNSPLHF. As DNA, the CDR3 is TGTGCCGGACCTCGATTCGGGACAGGTTATAATTCACCCCTCCACTTT.

The rearrangement joins TRBV29-1 to TRBJ2-7, with D maybe TRBD1 (7 bases). This CDR3 comprises 13 residues. Germline loops: CDR1 SQVTM, CDR2 ANQGSEA. Trimming took off 5 bases at V and 4 bases at J, with 15 bases between the two ends. CDR3 sequence reads: CSVPGRGAYEQYF. In nucleotides, the CDR3 is TGCAGCGTTCCGGGCAGGGGGGCATACGAGCAGTACTTC.

The chain carries TRBV28 and TRBJ2-7; possible D gene TRBD2, 6 bases. V lost 3 bases and J 3 bases, leaving 12 bases between the germline ends. From germline, CDR1 is MDHEN and CDR2 SYDVKM. This CDR3 has 14 amino acids. The CDR3 nucleotides are TGTGCCAGCAGTTTCTTGGGGGGAAGCTACGAGCAGTACTTC. This encodes CASSFLGGSYEQYF.

In its sample, this clone was seen once. The chain is built from TRBV5-6 and TRBJ1-3, with 7 bases lining up with TRBD1. The CDR3 is 13 residues long. V was clipped by 3 bases and J by 4 bases; unmatched bases: 1. In germline, CDR1 is SGHDT, CDR2 YYEEEE. CDR3 sequence (DNA): TGTGCCAGCAGCTCGGACAGGGGAAACACCATATATTTT. Amino acids: CASSSDRGNTIYF.

J is TRBJ1-5 and V is TRBV28; TRBD1 might be the D (5 bases). Germline CDR1 and CDR2: MDHEN and SYDVKM. The V end lost 5 bases, the J end lost 4 bases, and 15 bases lay between the germline ends. The CDR3 covers 15 residues. CDR3 sequence: CASSPLGGRNQPQHF. The CDR3 DNA sequence: TGTGCCAGCAGTCCTCTGGGGGGTCGGAATCAGCCCCAGCATTTT.

This clone was seen only once. This rearrangement joins TRBV28 to TRBJ1-3; the D gene is possibly TRBD1 (5 bases). The CDR3 is 16 residues long. The germline V gene has CDR1 MDHEN and CDR2 SYDVKM. V was shortened by 6 bases and J by 4 bases, with 19 bases between the two germline ends. The chain's CDR3 is CASRRTGVAWGNTIYF. Here the CDR3 DNA reads TGTGCCAGCAGACGGACGGGGGTCGCGTGGGGAAACACCATATATTTT.

The chain links TRBV6-5 to TRBJ1-5; D unclear. The CDR3 covers 13 residues. V dropped 8 bases and J dropped 0 bases, with 8 bases sitting between them. CDR1 is MNHEY, CDR2 SVGAGI, per germline. The CDR3 DNA reads as TGTGCCAGCCGGCGGAATAGCAATCAGCCCCAGCATTTT. Translated: CASRRNSNQPQHF.

There are a few counts of this clone. V usage is TRBV3-1 (or the pseudogene TRBV3-2) and J usage is TRBJ1-6, with D hard to call. The CDR3 runs to 17 residues. The V gene's germline CDR1 is LGHDT and CDR2 YNNKEL (reference sequence). Trimming pared 2 bases from V and 2 bases from J, leaving 13 bases between. The CDR3 nucleotides read TGTGCCAGCAGCCAACTCCTTCGCAGAACCTATAATTCACCCCTCCACTTT. Its translation is CASSQLLRRTYNSPLHF.

V and J are TRBV6-5 and TRBJ2-7, with D possibly TRBD2 on 6 matching bases. Germline V gene data show CDR1 as MNHEY and CDR2 as SVGAGI. CDR3 length equals 14 residues. V was cut by 0 bases and J by 4 bases, with 10 bases left in between. In DNA form, the CDR3 reads TGTGCCAGCAGTTACTCGTTCCGGGAGTACGAGCAGTACTTC. Protein product: CASSYSFREYEQYF.

This chain connects TRBV7-9 to TRBJ1-4; D perhaps matches TRBD1 (5 bases). Germline CDR1 and CDR2: SEHNR and FQNEAQ (reference sequence). Trimming left V 2 bases short and J 8 bases short, with 12 bases between. This CDR3 spans 14 amino acids. The CDR3 loop reads CASSLTGDREKLFF. The CDR3, as DNA: TGTGCCAGCAGCTTAACAGGCGATAGAGAAAAACTGTTTTTT.